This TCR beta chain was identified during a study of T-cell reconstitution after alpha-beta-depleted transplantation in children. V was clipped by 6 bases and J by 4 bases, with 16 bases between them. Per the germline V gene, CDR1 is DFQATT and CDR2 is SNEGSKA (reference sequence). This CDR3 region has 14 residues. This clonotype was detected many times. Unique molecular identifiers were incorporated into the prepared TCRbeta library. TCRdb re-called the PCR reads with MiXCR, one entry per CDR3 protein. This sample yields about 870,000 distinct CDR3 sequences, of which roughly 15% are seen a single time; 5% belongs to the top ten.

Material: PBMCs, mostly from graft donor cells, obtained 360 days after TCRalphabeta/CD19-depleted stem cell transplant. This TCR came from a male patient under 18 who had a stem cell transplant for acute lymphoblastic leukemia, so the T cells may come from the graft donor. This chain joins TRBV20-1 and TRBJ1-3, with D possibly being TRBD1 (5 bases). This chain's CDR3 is CSAENRMGGNTIYF. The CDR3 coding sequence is TGCAGTGCGGAGAACAGGATGGGCGGAAACACCATATATTTT.